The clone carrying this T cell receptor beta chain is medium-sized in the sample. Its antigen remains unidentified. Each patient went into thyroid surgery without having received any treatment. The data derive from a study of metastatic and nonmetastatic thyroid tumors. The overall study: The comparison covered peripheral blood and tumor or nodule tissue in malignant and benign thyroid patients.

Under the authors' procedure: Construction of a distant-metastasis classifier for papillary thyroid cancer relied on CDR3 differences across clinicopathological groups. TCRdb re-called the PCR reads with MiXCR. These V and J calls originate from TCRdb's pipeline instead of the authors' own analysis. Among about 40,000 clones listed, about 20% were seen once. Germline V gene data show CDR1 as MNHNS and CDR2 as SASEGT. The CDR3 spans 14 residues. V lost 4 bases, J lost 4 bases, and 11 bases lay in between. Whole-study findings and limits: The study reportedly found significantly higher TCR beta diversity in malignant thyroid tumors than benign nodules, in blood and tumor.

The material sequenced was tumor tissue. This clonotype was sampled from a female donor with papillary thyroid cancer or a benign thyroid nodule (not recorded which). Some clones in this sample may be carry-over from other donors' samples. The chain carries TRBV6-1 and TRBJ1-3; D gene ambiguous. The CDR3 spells CASSAHGSGNTIYF. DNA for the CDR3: TGTGCCAGCAGTGCCCACGGTTCGGGAAACACCATATATTTT.